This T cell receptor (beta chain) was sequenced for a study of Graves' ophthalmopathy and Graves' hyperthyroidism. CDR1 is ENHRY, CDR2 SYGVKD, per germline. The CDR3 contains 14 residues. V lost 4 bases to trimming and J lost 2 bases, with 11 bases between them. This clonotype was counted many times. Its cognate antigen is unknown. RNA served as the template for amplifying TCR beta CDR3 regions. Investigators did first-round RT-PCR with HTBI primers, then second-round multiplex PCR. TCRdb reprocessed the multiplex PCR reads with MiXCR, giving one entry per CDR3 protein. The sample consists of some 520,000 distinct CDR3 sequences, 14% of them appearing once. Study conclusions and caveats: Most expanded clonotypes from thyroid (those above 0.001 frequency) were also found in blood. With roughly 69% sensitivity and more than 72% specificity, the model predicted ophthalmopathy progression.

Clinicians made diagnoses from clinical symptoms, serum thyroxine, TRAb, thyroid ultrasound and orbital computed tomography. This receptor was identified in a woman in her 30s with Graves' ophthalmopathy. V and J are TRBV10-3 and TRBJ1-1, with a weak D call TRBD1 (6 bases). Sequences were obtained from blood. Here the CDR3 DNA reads TGTGCCATCAGTGCGGGGGGCAGCAACACTGAAGCTTTCTTT. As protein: CAISAGGSNTEAFF.